This section outlines one T cell receptor beta chain sequence together with its context. The data originate from a study of blood T cell repertoires in COVID-19. The wider study: COVID-19 samples, acute and convalescent, were from the United States, Italy and Spain.

V was shortened by 0 bases and J by 0 bases, with 9 bases between the two germline ends. This CDR3 comprises 16 residues. Germline-derived CDR1 and CDR2 are GTSNPN and SVGIG (reference sequence). Under the authors' procedure: Amplification of reference gene primers provided the estimated nucleated cell counts. The assay was immunoSEQ multiplex PCR, and TCRdb's table has in-frame clones only and misses some. V and J calls and clone size are copied from that table; D and trimming were computed from the DNA. The sample has 140,000 to 150,000 clones, 85% seen once; the top ten hold about 2.6%. Sequencing input: peripheral blood. The TCR sequence derives from a human donor with acute or convalescent COVID-19. The donor label of this sample is uncertain. J is TRBJ1-6 and V is TRBV30; maybe TRBD1 (5 bases). As DNA, the CDR3 is TGTGCCTGGAGTGTAGGGAGGGGCTCCTATAATTCACCCCTCCACTTT. Translation gives CAWSVGRGSYNSPLHF.